The rows below give T cell receptor beta chains drawn from one sample of a study of Ad26.COV2.S vaccination and SARS-CoV-2 variants. Repertoires were generated with immunoSEQ multiplex PCR, while TCRdb's copy carries only in-frame clones and drops some. The sample shows 350,000 to 450,000 clones, 80% to 95% of them seen only once. Sequencing used peripheral blood, obtained in a trial of Ad26.COV2.S vaccine versus placebo. The receptors were sampled from a person between 18 and 59 years old who received the Ad26.COV2.S COVID-19 vaccine or a placebo. CDR3s include the opening cysteine and the closing phenylalanine or tryptophan. A D gene is named only where the DNA matches it firmly. Clone sizes are given selectively: once, few, many, or a class where the clone is expanded.

d_call j_call cdr3_length v_call clone_size cdr3_nt cdr3_aa
TRBD2 TRBJ2-3 14 TRBV2 - TGTGCCAGCGAAAACTACCGGGGGGCAGATACGCAGTATTTT CASENYRGADTQYF
- TRBJ2-1 14 TRBV5-1 - TGCGCCAGCAGCTTTGGAGGGTCCTACAATGAGCAGTTCTTC CASSFGGSYNEQFF
- TRBJ1-5 11 TRBV27 - TGTGCCACCGGTTTATGGGAGCCCCAGCATTTT CATGLWEPQHF
TRBD1 TRBJ2-1 15 TRBV5-1 - TGCGCCAGCAGCTTGTTGGGACAGGACAACAATGAGCAGTTCTTC CASSLLGQDNNEQFF
TRBD2 TRBJ2-6 18 TRBV5-1 - TGCGCCAGCAGCTTGGCGGTGCAGGGAGGGGCTGGGGCCAACGTCCTGACTTTC CASSLAVQGGAGANVLTF
- TRBJ2-1 13 TRBV7-9 - TGTGCCAGCAGCTTTGGGGTTGACAATGAGCAGTTCTTC CASSFGVDNEQFF
- TRBJ2-3 15 TRBV6-5 - TGTGCCAGCAGTTCGAGACAGCCAAGCACAGATACGCAGTATTTT CASSSRQPSTDTQYF
TRBD1 TRBJ2-7 15 TRBV9 once TGTGCCAGCAGCGTAGCCGGGACAGGGCTCTACGAGCAGTACTTC CASSVAGTGLYEQYF
TRBD2 TRBJ2-3 14 TRBV5-4 - TGTGCCAGCAGAAGACTAGCGGGGACTGATACGCAGTATTTT CASRRLAGTDTQYF
TRBD2 TRBJ2-3 17 TRBV18 - TGTGCCAGCTCACCACCTGGACTAGCGGGGGGCACAGATACGCAGTATTTT CASSPPGLAGGTDTQYF